This TCR beta chain was sequenced for a study of a mutant IDH1 vaccine in newly diagnosed glioma. Whole-study context: Among treated patients, around 62% were male and around 38% female, and mean age was approximately 40 years. Patients arrived already treated with radiotherapy, temozolomide, or both, most having had both.

Time point reported: baseline, week 1 (first vaccination visit). Treatment indicated: pre-vaccination baseline after standard-of-care therapy. New WHO grade 3 or 4 IDH1-mutant, ATRX-lost astrocytomas were present in all donors. Comments on this clone: Its antigen is currently unknown.

The study, taken as a whole, reports: Top peripheral T cell clonotype shifts appeared unrelated to pseudoprogression.

Libraries were prepared by immunoSEQ multiplex PCR; TCRdb keeps only in-frame clonotypes and omits some of them. The sample consists of tens of thousands of clones, around 79% of them appearing once. Trimming took 4 bases from V and 6 from J, leaving 16 bases between them. Germline-derived CDR1 and CDR2 are MNHNY and SVGAGI (reference sequence). The CDR3 runs to 14 residues. The genes are TRBV6-6 and TRBJ2-7; D is undetermined. Sequences were derived from PBMCs, sampled from a glioma patient treated with radiotherapy, temozolomide or both. This clonotype originated in a man aged 30 to 39 with glioma. The CDR3 loop is CASSSSFSSGEQYF. DNA of the CDR3: TGTGCCAGCAGTTCGAGCTTCTCCTCGGGCGAGCAGTACTTC.